The T cell receptor beta chain under discussion was sequenced for a study of regulatory T cells in long-lasting Graves disease. This clonotype was recorded many times. In building TCR beta libraries, iRepertoire HTBI primers were used together with Arm-PCR of CDR3 regions. TCRdb independently ran MiXCR on the multiplex PCR reads; one entry per CDR3 protein. The table records some 490,000 distinct CDR3 sequences, around 12% of them present only once. The sample's time point: newly diagnosed GD, antithyroid drugs for less than 3 months. After RNA was extracted from PBMCs, the TCR library was made from it. The germline CDR1 and CDR2 sequences are LGHDT and YNNKEL (reference sequence). The V and J ends lost 1 base and 0 bases respectively, with 5 bases between them. The CDR3 runs 14 residues. These sequences were also reported in another study, on T cells in Graves' hyperthyroidism and ophthalmopathy.

This chain links TRBV3-1 with TRBJ2-3; D is uncertain. The sequence was obtained from a woman aged 25 to 39 with Graves disease. The source material was peripheral blood mononuclear cells (PBMCs), sampled at new diagnosis, from a patient treated with antithyroid drugs. CDR3 amino acids: CASSQGYSTDTQYF. The DNA of the CDR3 is TGTGCCAGCAGCCAAGGGTACAGCACAGATACGCAGTATTTT.